Listed here are 32 T cell receptor beta chains from one sample, sequenced in a study of blood T cell repertoires in COVID-19. The repertoire was sequenced with immunoSEQ multiplex PCR; TCRdb's copy has only in-frame clones and lacks some. Of about 280,000 clones detected, about 90% appear once; the ten largest clones hold over 2%. Sample: peripheral blood. Receptors originate from a woman in her thirties who had recovered from COVID-19.

The chain is built from TRBV5-6 and TRBJ1-4, with D unclear. Germline CDR1 and CDR2: SGHDT and YYEEEE. Trimming stripped 4 bases from V and 4 bases from J, with 20 bases between. The CDR3 covers 17 residues. The CDR3 loop reads CASSLHGREPFNEKLFF. The CDR3 nucleotides are TGTGCCAGCAGCCTCCATGGCCGGGAACCGTTTAATGAAAAACTGTTTTTT. Full variable domain (remainder filled in from reference TRBV5-6 and TRBJ1-4): DAGVTQSPTHLIKTRGQQVTLRCSPKSGHDTVSWYQQALGQGPQFIFQYYEEEERQRGNFPDRFSGHQFPNYSSELNVNALLLGDSALYLCASSLHGREPFNEKLFFGSGTQLSVL.

The chain uses TRBV6-2 or TRBV6-3 and TRBJ2-2; the match to TRBD1 covers 9 bases. The ends lost 5 bases at V and 6 bases at J; junction bases unmatched: 10. CDR3 size: 16 residues. Germline CDR1 and CDR2: MNHEY and SVGEGT. CDR3 sequence (DNA): TGTGCCAGCAGTGACGACAGGGGGAATAGAGCCGGGGAGCTGTTTTTT. Translating gives CASSDDRGNRAGELFF.

The chain employs TRBV18 and TRBJ2-5, with D maybe TRBD1 (7 bases). The CDR3 totals 14 residues. Germline loops: CDR1 KGHSH, CDR2 LQKENI. The ends were cut back, 6 bases at V and 5 bases at J, with 16 bases in the middle. CDR3 sequence reads: CASSPGETGETQYF. The CDR3 DNA reads as TGTGCCAGCTCCCCGGGGGAGACAGGGGAGACCCAGTACTTC.

The V gene is TRBV27, the J gene TRBJ2-1; TRBD1 agrees at 9 bases. The CDR3 is 16 residues long. Germline V gives CDR1 MNHEY, CDR2 SMNVEV (reference sequence). V lost 5 bases, J lost 7 bases, and 12 bases stayed unmatched. DNA for the CDR3: TGTGCCAGCAGTGCCTCCGGGACAGGGACCCGTAATGAGCAGTTCTTC. As protein: CASSASGTGTRNEQFF.

J is TRBJ2-4 and V is TRBV5-8; maybe TRBD1 (5 bases). The V and J ends lost 0 bases and 3 bases respectively, with 13 bases between them. Germline-derived CDR1 and CDR2 are SGHTS and YDEGEE. The CDR3 extends over 16 amino acids. CDR3 nucleotides: TGTGCCAGCAGCTTGGGCCAGGGTAGGGTCAAAAACATTCAGTACTTC. This translates into CASSLGQGRVKNIQYF.

V is TRBV13 and J is TRBJ2-1, with TRBD2 matching over 12 bases. Germline-derived CDR1 and CDR2 are PRHDT and FYEKMQ (reference sequence). CDR3 size: 16 residues. V trimming: 4 bases; J trimming: 3 bases; junction bases outside the gene matches: 4. The CDR3 region is CASSSEGLAGYNEQFF. The CDR3 DNA sequence: TGTGCCAGCAGCTCAGAGGGACTAGCGGGCTACAATGAGCAGTTCTTC.

V is TRBV12-5 and J is TRBJ2-6; 9 bases are shared with TRBD1. Germline V lookup: CDR1 LGHNT, CDR2 FRNRAP. This CDR3 contains 18 residues. Losses at the gene ends were 0 bases for V and 4 bases for J; bases not matched to a gene: 7. The CDR3 reads CASGLVLGQGYGANVLTF. The CDR3 coding sequence is TGTGCTAGTGGTTTGGTACTTGGACAGGGGTACGGGGCCAACGTCCTGACTTTC.

CDR3: CASSYSTGYEQYF. CDR3 in DNA: TGTGCCAGCAGTTACTCGACAGGCTACGAGCAGTACTTC. The chain combines TRBV6-5 with TRBJ2-7, with D perhaps TRBD1 (6 bases). The CDR3 has 13 amino acids. With 0 bases removed from V and 3 bases from J, the gap between germline ends came to 6 bases. CDR1 is MNHEY, CDR2 SVGAGI, per germline.

The chain combines TRBV30 with TRBJ2-1, with a weak D call TRBD2 (7 bases). The length of the CDR3 is 13 residues. Germline lookup yields CDR1 GTSNPN and CDR2 SVGIG (reference sequence). Trimming cost V 7 bases and J 0 bases, with 10 bases left between them. For the CDR3, the DNA is TGTGCCTCCGGGGGGCACTCCTACAATGAGCAGTTCTTC. This encodes CASGGHSYNEQFF.

V and J are TRBV5-5 and TRBJ1-2; maybe TRBD1 (6 bases). The germline V gene has CDR1 SGHKS and CDR2 YYEKEE (reference sequence). With 1 base removed from V and 6 bases from J, the gap between germline ends came to 10 bases. The CDR3 length is 13 residues. CDR3 in DNA: TGTGCCAGCAGCTTGTGGCCAGGGGATGGCTACACCTTC. Its protein product is CASSLWPGDGYTF.

About this clone itself: The sample carries other DNA sequences with the same CDR3. This chain uses TRBV5-1 with TRBJ2-7; D is possibly TRBD2 (5 bases). With 0 bases removed from V and 3 bases from J, the gap between germline ends came to 10 bases. This CDR3 has 14 amino acids. CDR1 is SGHRS, CDR2 YFSETQ, per germline. DNA of the CDR3: TGCGCCAGCAGCTTGGGGGGTGGGAGCTACGAGCAGTACTTC. Protein product: CASSLGGGSYEQYF.

A note on this clone: The sample contains more than one DNA sequence encoding this CDR3. The rearrangement links TRBV7-2 to TRBJ2-7; D may be TRBD2 (5 bases). V was clipped by 5 bases and J by 4 bases, with 6 bases between them. Germline CDR1 reads SGHTA; CDR2 reads FQGNSA. CDR3 size: 11 residues. CDR3 DNA sequence: TGTGCCAGCAGCCCGGGGTACGAGCAGTACTTC. Protein product: CASSPGYEQYF. The full variable domain, its missing parts supplied by reference TRBV7-2 and TRBJ2-7, is GAGVSQSPSNKVTEKGKDVELRCDPISGHTALYWYRQSLGQGLEFLIYFQGNSAPDKSGLPSDRFSAERTGGSVSTLTIQRTQQEDSAVYLCASSPGYEQYFGPGTRLTVT.

The count of this clone is one. The chain employs TRBV25-1 and TRBJ2-7, with TRBD2 matching 14 bases. V lost 4 bases and J lost 7; bases outside the gene matches: 6. Germline values: CDR1 MGHDK, CDR2 SYGVNS. This CDR3 has 15 amino acids. The CDR3 DNA reads TGTGCCAGCAGTGGCGGGACTAGCGGGGGCTGGGAGCAGTACTTC. It is translated as CASSGGTSGGWEQYF.

The J gene is TRBJ1-4, the V gene TRBV28; tentative D call: TRBD1 (5 bases). Germline lookup yields CDR1 MDHEN and CDR2 SYDVKM. Trimming stripped 5 bases from V and 4 bases from J, with 14 bases between. This CDR3 spans 15 amino acids. The CDR3 region is CASSRTGQVNEKLFF. The CDR3 nucleotides are TGTGCCAGCAGTCGAACCGGACAAGTTAATGAAAAACTGTTTTTT.

This clone was counted once. This chain connects TRBV28 to TRBJ1-1, with 9 bases identical to TRBD1. This CDR3 spans 16 amino acids. The germline CDR1 and CDR2 sequences are MDHEN and SYDVKM. Trimming took 6 bases from V and 0 from J; bases not matched to a gene: 8. CDR3: CASSLGTGILNTEAFF. CDR3 sequence (DNA): TGTGCCAGCAGCCTCGGGACAGGGATCTTGAACACTGAAGCTTTCTTT.

The V and J genes are TRBV12-3 or TRBV12-4 and TRBJ2-2; tentatively, D is TRBD1 (5 bases). CDR3 length equals 13 residues. V lost 10 bases and J lost 2, with 11 bases in between. DNA of the CDR3: TGTGCCACGACCGACAGTAACACCGGGGAGCTGTTTTTT. This gives the protein CATTDSNTGELFF.

The rearrangement joins TRBV19 to TRBJ2-1; the match to TRBD1 covers 7 bases. The CDR3 is made up of 15 amino acids. Germline CDR1 is LNHDA and CDR2 is SQIVND (reference sequence). The trim removed 3 bases at V and 5 bases at J, leaving 7 bases unmatched. CDR3 coding DNA: TGTGCCAGTAGTATGGGAAGGGGGCTAAACAATGAGCAGTTCTTC. Its translation is CASSMGRGLNNEQFF.

Only a few counts were recorded for this clone. For the CDR3, the DNA is TGTGCCAGCAGTTTAGATGCCTCCGGTCAGCCCCAGCATTTT. Translating it yields CASSLDASGQPQHF. The J gene is TRBJ1-5, the V gene TRBV28; unclear D gene. This CDR3 contains 14 residues. Germline-derived CDR1 and CDR2 are MDHEN and SYDVKM. The V end was cut by 2 bases, the J end by 6 bases, with 11 bases between.

The rearrangement joins TRBV27 to TRBJ2-2; 10 nucleotides align to TRBD1. Trimming took 6 bases from V and 6 from J; bases not matched to a gene: 7. The CDR3 covers 15 residues. The germline V gene encodes CDR1 MNHEY and CDR2 SMNVEV (reference sequence). The CDR3, as DNA: TGTGCCAGCAGACCGGGACAGGGGAGGGCCGGGGAGCTGTTTTTT. Amino acid sequence: CASRPGQGRAGELFF.

V gene TRBV19 combines with J gene TRBJ1-2; D is perhaps TRBD1 (6 bases). The V end was cut by 5 bases, the J end by 2 bases, with 18 bases between. The CDR3 runs 16 residues. Germline CDR1 and CDR2: LNHDA and SQIVND (reference sequence). Here the CDR3 DNA reads TGTGCCAGTAGTGCCCAGACGAGAACAGGGAACTATGGCTACACCTTC. As protein: CASSAQTRTGNYGYTF.

The chain uses TRBV25-1 and TRBJ2-1; tentatively, D is TRBD2 (6 bases). CDR3 length: 15 amino acids. V lost 4 bases and J 0 bases, leaving 10 bases between the germline ends. Germline CDR1 reads MGHDK; CDR2 reads SYGVNS. The CDR3 loop is CASSVDGSSYNEQFF. The CDR3 DNA is TGTGCCAGCAGTGTTGACGGGAGCTCCTACAATGAGCAGTTCTTC.

The rearrangement joins TRBV7-2 to TRBJ1-4, with D possibly being TRBD1 (6 bases). The CDR3 runs to 14 residues. V lost 4 bases, J lost 6 bases, and 12 bases lay in between. The germline CDR1 and CDR2 sequences are SGHTA and FQGNSA. The DNA for the CDR3 is TGTGCCAGCAGCTCAGGACAGCCGGATGAAAAACTGTTTTTT. Translated, it gives CASSSGQPDEKLFF.

V gene TRBV6-5 combines with J gene TRBJ1-2; 7 bases fit TRBD1. This CDR3 spans 15 amino acids. In germline, CDR1 is MNHEY, CDR2 SVGAGI. V lost 0 bases, J lost 4 bases, and 5 bases stayed unmatched. CDR3 coding DNA: TGTGCCAGCAGTTACTCGAGAGGGGGCGCCTATGGCTACACCTTC. It is translated as CASSYSRGGAYGYTF.

V usage is TRBV7-8 and J usage is TRBJ1-2; 8 bases match TRBD1. Germline assignment: CDR1 SGHVS and CDR2 FQNEAQ. V gave up 5 bases and J gave up 4 bases; unmatched junction bases: 6. The CDR3 runs 14 residues. CDR3 coding DNA: TGTGCCAGCAGCCCAGCGGACAGGGCCTATGGCTACACCTTC. Translated: CASSPADRAYGYTF.

The rearrangement joins TRBV11-1 to TRBJ1-2; 9 bases line up with TRBD1. Germline assignment: CDR1 SGHAT and CDR2 FQDESV (reference sequence). The CDR3 spans 14 residues. J was trimmed by 11 bases and V by 4 bases; bases with no gene match: 11. CDR3 DNA: TGTGCCAGCAGCTCGCCGGGACAGGGAACCGAGTACACCTTC. It is translated as CASSSPGQGTEYTF.

J is TRBJ2-7 and V is TRBV11-2; D is possibly TRBD1 (5 bases). V shed 4 bases and J shed 0 bases, with 13 bases lying between them. The CDR3 spans 15 residues. Germline V lookup: CDR1 SGHAT, CDR2 FQNNGV. The CDR3 loop reads CASSSAPGNSYEQYF. The CDR3 region has the DNA TGTGCCAGCAGCTCGGCTCCAGGGAACTCCTACGAGCAGTACTTC.

The chain carries TRBV6-5 and TRBJ1-2; TRBD1 aligns across 11 bases. The CDR3 totals 14 residues. J was trimmed by 6 bases and V by 5 bases; bases with no gene match: 5. Germline CDR1 is MNHEY and CDR2 is SVGAGI. CDR3 nucleotide sequence: TGTGCCAGCAGTCCGGGACAGGGGGACAATGGCTACACCTTC. Its protein product is CASSPGQGDNGYTF.

This clone has a single count. This chain connects TRBV4-2 to TRBJ2-3, with D perhaps TRBD2 (6 bases). Trimming removed 1 base from V and 0 bases from J, with 14 bases in between. The CDR3 covers 17 residues. Germline V gene lookup returns CDR1 LGHNA and CDR2 YNFKEQ. DNA of the CDR3: TGTGCCAGCAGCCAAGGGTCGCTACTAGCTAGCACAGATACGCAGTATTTT. It specifies CASSQGSLLASTDTQYF.

The chain recombines TRBV3-1 (or the pseudogene TRBV3-2) with TRBJ1-6; TRBD1 matches at 7 bases. The CDR3 is 14 amino acids. The germline gives CDR1 LGHDT, CDR2 YNNKEL (reference sequence). Losses at the gene ends were 1 base for V and 7 bases for J; bases not matched to a gene: 1. This CDR3 is CASSQGQGNSPLHF. In DNA, the CDR3 is TGTGCCAGCAGCCAAGGACAGGGAAATTCACCCCTCCACTTT.

This clone appeared a few times. This chain uses TRBV3-1 (or the pseudogene TRBV3-2) with TRBJ1-5; no definite D call. The CDR3 runs to 12 residues. The V gene lost 3 bases and the J gene lost 7 bases, with 7 bases spanning the gap. Germline V gene data show CDR1 as LGHDT and CDR2 as YNNKEL (reference sequence). The CDR3, as DNA: TGTGCCAGCAGCCATGCGGGGCAGCCCCAGCATTTT. Encoded protein: CASSHAGQPQHF.

In its sample, this clone was seen once. This chain links TRBV12-5 with TRBJ1-1; possibly TRBD1 for D (5 bases). This CDR3 is built from 15 residues. The germline V gene encodes CDR1 LGHNT and CDR2 FRNRAP. Trimming stripped 5 bases from V and 0 bases from J, with 13 bases between. The CDR3 bases are TGTGCTAGTGGTCTCCCAGACAGTATGAACACTGAAGCTTTCTTT. This codes for CASGLPDSMNTEAFF.

The gene calls are TRBV27 and TRBJ2-3, with D maybe TRBD2 (5 bases). This CDR3 comprises 13 residues. V lost 5 bases and J 7 bases, leaving 13 bases between the germline ends. Per germline, CDR1 MNHEY and CDR2 SMNVEV (reference sequence). The CDR3, as DNA: TGTGCCAGCAGTCCACATGGGGAGAATACGCAGTATTTT. Translated: CASSPHGENTQYF.